One sample yielded the 29 T cell receptor beta chains listed below, sequenced in a study of cytomegalovirus exposure and HLA in healthy donors. The PCR made use of 60 Vbeta and 13 Jbeta primers. Produced via immunoSEQ multiplex PCR; TCRdb's table is partial and in-frame only. The sample holds about 200,000 clones, less than 80% seen once. Sequencing was performed on PBMCs. The receptor set was obtained from a girl between 2 and 10 years old in good health and CMV-seronegative.

The genes are TRBV6-5 and TRBJ1-5; D ambiguous. The CDR3 is 13 residues long. V shed 5 bases and J shed 3 bases, with 8 bases lying between them. The germline gives CDR1 MNHEY, CDR2 SVGAGI. In nucleotides, the CDR3 is TGTGCCAGCAGTCGGAGCCCCAATCAGCCCCAGCATTTT. It specifies CASSRSPNQPQHF.

This clone was seen a handful of times. This sequence joins TRBV5-1 and TRBJ2-5; tentatively, D is TRBD2 (7 bases). CDR1 is SGHRS, CDR2 YFSETQ, per germline. The CDR3 sequence is 15 residues long. Between the trimmed V and J ends, which lost 6 bases and 5 bases, there was a span of 20 bases. The CDR3: CASTRGNGGLETQYF. CDR3 sequence (DNA): TGCGCCAGCACTAGGGGGAACGGGGGGTTGGAGACCCAGTACTTC.

The rearrangement links TRBV19 to TRBJ2-1, with 7 positions matching TRBD2. With 3 bases clipped from V and 0 bases from J, the junction kept 11 bases outside the gene matches. Per germline, CDR1 LNHDA and CDR2 SQIVND (reference sequence). This CDR3 contains 18 residues. CDR3 amino acids: CASSIWLAAISSYNEQFF. DNA of the CDR3: TGTGCCAGTAGTATTTGGCTAGCGGCCATTAGCTCCTACAATGAGCAGTTCTTC.

The chain is built from TRBV5-1 and TRBJ2-2, with 9 bases aligning to TRBD1. V lost 4 bases, J lost 3 bases, and 4 bases stayed unmatched. The CDR3 extends over 15 amino acids. Germline CDR1 SGHRS, CDR2 YFSETQ. The CDR3 sequence is CASSQDRGDTGELFF. The CDR3, as DNA: TGCGCCAGCAGCCAAGACAGGGGGGACACCGGGGAGCTGTTTTTT.

Here the CDR3 reads CASSLARAGTEAFF. The DNA of the CDR3 is TGTGCCAGCAGCTTAGCTAGGGCGGGCACTGAAGCTTTCTTT. The chain recombines TRBV7-8 with TRBJ1-1; D is unclear. Trimming removed 0 bases from V and 4 bases from J, with 9 bases in between. Germline V CDR1 and CDR2: SGHVS, FQNEAQ. This CDR3 is 14 amino acids long. Full variable domain (missing parts from reference TRBV7-8 and TRBJ1-1): GAGVSQSPRYKVAKRGQDVALRCDPISGHVSLFWYQQALGQGPEFLTYFQNEAQLDKSGLPSDRFFAERPEGSVSTLKIQRTQQEDSAVYLCASSLARAGTEAFFGQGTRLTVV.

This clone has only one observation. The CDR3 bases are TGTGCCAGCAGCTCGGCAGGGCAAGCTGGAAACACCATATATTTT. Translated: CASSSAGQAGNTIYF. The chain recombines TRBV7-9 with TRBJ1-3, with D perhaps TRBD1 (5 bases). Germline V gene lookup returns CDR1 SEHNR and CDR2 FQNEAQ (reference sequence). This CDR3 is 15 amino acids long. The V gene lost 4 bases and the J gene lost 2 bases, with 12 bases spanning the gap.

The V and J genes are TRBV19 and TRBJ2-5, with TRBD1 identical over 7 bases. V trimming: 4 bases; J trimming: 4 bases; junction bases outside the gene matches: 0. Looked up from germline, CDR1 is LNHDA and CDR2 is SQIVND (reference sequence). The CDR3 loop spans 12 amino acids. The CDR3 coding sequence is TGTGCCAGTAGTAGGACAGGAGAGACCCAGTACTTC. Translating it yields CASSRTGETQYF.

The chain's CDR3 is CASSPGLAPLNEQFF. DNA for the CDR3: TGTGCCAGCAGCCCAGGACTAGCGCCTCTCAATGAGCAGTTCTTC. The V call is TRBV7-9, the J call TRBJ2-1; 9 bases line up with TRBD2. V shed 5 bases, J shed 6 bases, and the junction held 8 bases outside the gene matches. From germline, CDR1 is SEHNR and CDR2 FQNEAQ (reference sequence). This CDR3 has 15 residues.

V is TRBV9 and J is TRBJ2-7; 8 positions agree with TRBD2. The CDR3 runs to 15 residues. Germline V gene data show CDR1 as SGDLS and CDR2 as YYNGEE. Trimming at V came to 4 bases and at J to 4 bases, leaving 10 bases not matched to a gene. CDR3 residues: CASSPREGFRYEQYF. The CDR3 region has the DNA TGTGCCAGCAGCCCCCGGGAGGGGTTCAGGTACGAGCAGTACTTC.

In this sample, this clone turned up a few times. Other DNA sequences in the sample encode the same CDR3. The chain joins TRBV6-5 to TRBJ1-2; TRBD1 aligns across 8 bases. The junction had 3 bases not matched to a gene; V was cut back by 6 bases and J by 3 bases. The germline V gene has CDR1 MNHEY and CDR2 SVGAGI. The CDR3 totals 13 residues. The CDR3 DNA reads as TGTGCCAGCAGCCCGACAGGGGACTATGGCTACACCTTC. Encoded protein: CASSPTGDYGYTF.

CDR3 in amino acids: CASSPRTPNTGELFF. The CDR3 DNA reads as TGTGCCAGCAGCCCCAGGACTCCTAACACCGGGGAGCTGTTTTTT. The chain has TRBV9 and TRBJ2-2, with D possibly matching TRBD2 (5 bases). The CDR3 runs 15 residues. The ends were cut back, 4 bases at V and 2 bases at J, with 12 bases in the middle. Germline V gives CDR1 SGDLS, CDR2 YYNGEE. Using reference TRBV9 and TRBJ2-2 for the parts outside the CDR3, the full variable domain is DSGVTQTPKHLITATGQRVTLRCSPRSGDLSVYWYQQSLDQGLQFLIQYYNGEERAKGNILERFSAQQFPDLHSELNLSSLELGDSALYFCASSPRTPNTGELFFGEGSRLTVL.

The J gene is TRBJ2-7, the V gene TRBV7-9, with 7 bases aligning to TRBD1. Germline values: CDR1 SEHNR, CDR2 FQNEAQ (reference sequence). V lost 5 bases to trimming and J lost 6 bases; unmatched junction nucleotides: 4. The CDR3 runs to 12 residues. CDR3 sequence (DNA): TGTGCCAGCAGCCAGGGACAGCGCGAGCAGTACTTC. The encoded protein is CASSQGQREQYF.

This chain connects TRBV6-5 to TRBJ2-5; no definite D call. CDR3 length: 14 amino acids. The V end lost 2 bases, the J end lost 1 base, and 8 bases lay between the germline ends. Germline values: CDR1 MNHEY, CDR2 SVGAGI. CDR3 bases: TGTGCCAGCAGTTACGGCTCGCTCCAAGAGACCCAGTACTTC. Translated: CASSYGSLQETQYF.

The rearrangement links TRBV27 to TRBJ1-5, with 10 positions matching TRBD1. The CDR3 runs 13 residues. V dropped 8 bases and J dropped 7; count of bases not matched to a gene: 5. Germline values: CDR1 MNHEY, CDR2 SMNVEV (reference sequence). The CDR3 reads CASGTGAKQPQHF. CDR3 in DNA: TGTGCCAGCGGGACAGGGGCAAAACAGCCCCAGCATTTT.

The CDR3 DNA follows: TGTGCCAGTATACAGGGCTCTGGAAACACCATATATTTT. Protein product: CASIQGSGNTIYF. The chain carries TRBV28 and TRBJ1-3; tentative D call: TRBD1 (6 bases). Trimming left V 9 bases short and J 0 bases short, with 9 bases between. Germline V gene lookup returns CDR1 MDHEN and CDR2 SYDVKM. The CDR3 runs 13 residues.

The V and J genes are TRBV5-8 and TRBJ2-1, with D perhaps matching TRBD1 (5 bases). CDR1 SGHTS and CDR2 YDEGEE come from the germline V gene. CDR3 length: 15 residues. V lost 0 bases and J 3 bases, leaving 10 bases between the germline ends. CDR3 sequence (DNA): TGTGCCAGCAGCTTGGAGGGGCCTCTCTACAATGAGCAGTTCTTC. This encodes CASSLEGPLYNEQFF.

The chain links TRBV11-2 to TRBJ1-6; 9 positions match TRBD1. This CDR3 is 17 amino acids long. Germline V lookup: CDR1 SGHAT, CDR2 FQNNGV. V trimming: 5 bases; J trimming: 4 bases; junction bases outside the gene matches: 9. In DNA form, the CDR3 reads TGTGCCAGCAGCCGCGGGGACAGGGCTAGTTATAATTCACCCCTCCACTTT. It codes for CASSRGDRASYNSPLHF.

This chain connects TRBV6-1 to TRBJ1-2; D gene ambiguous. V was cut by 2 bases and J by 4 bases, with 14 bases left in between. Germline V gene lookup returns CDR1 MNHNS and CDR2 SASEGT. The CDR3 covers 15 residues. The CDR3 region is CASSEMVGRAYGYTF. The DNA for the CDR3 is TGTGCCAGCAGTGAAATGGTCGGGAGAGCCTATGGCTACACCTTC.

The chain uses TRBV4-1 and TRBJ2-3, with TRBD1 identical over 7 bases. The V and J ends lost 5 bases and 5 bases, in that order; junction bases with no gene match: 7. This CDR3 contains 14 residues. Per germline, CDR1 MGHRA and CDR2 YSYEKL. The CDR3 DNA is TGCGCCAGCAGCAAGACGGGACAGCTAGATACGCAGTATTTT. Translating gives CASSKTGQLDTQYF.

The rearrangement links TRBV4-1 to TRBJ2-2; 7 positions match TRBD2. Germline V gives CDR1 MGHRA, CDR2 YSYEKL. The CDR3 runs 14 residues. With 3 bases clipped from V and 7 bases from J, the junction kept 5 bases outside the gene matches. In DNA form, the CDR3 reads TGCGCCAGCAGCCAGGTGGGGGGGAGCGGGGAGCTGTTTTTT. The encoded protein is CASSQVGGSGELFF.

The gene calls are TRBV19 and TRBJ2-1; 9 bases agree with TRBD1. Germline loops: CDR1 LNHDA, CDR2 SQIVND (reference sequence). V gave up 3 bases and J gave up 16 bases; unmatched junction bases: 4. This CDR3 has 11 residues. The CDR3 region is CASSMGDREFF. The CDR3 DNA is TGTGCCAGTAGTATGGGGGACAGGGAATTCTTC. Full variable domain (missing parts from reference TRBV19 and TRBJ2-1): DGGITQSPKYLFRKEGQNVTLSCEQNLNHDAMYWYRQDPGQGLRLIYYSQIVNDFQKGDIAEGYSVSREKKESFPLTVTSAQKNPTAFYLCASSMGDREFFGPGTRLTVL.

This chain joins TRBV6-5 and TRBJ1-1; D unresolved. Germline loops: CDR1 MNHEY, CDR2 SVGAGI. This CDR3 comprises 15 residues. The V and J ends lost 4 bases and 6 bases respectively, with 18 bases between them. The CDR3 here is CASSLEGGGIAEAFF. The CDR3 nucleotides read TGTGCCAGCAGTTTAGAGGGAGGCGGTATAGCTGAAGCTTTCTTT.

The V and J genes are TRBV5-1 and TRBJ2-2; D gene unclear. This CDR3 has 14 amino acids. V gave up 0 bases and J gave up 5 bases, with 8 bases separating them. CDR1 and CDR2 from the germline V gene are SGHRS and YFSETQ. The CDR3 DNA is TGCGCCAGCAGCTTGGACAAACCAACCGGGGAGCTGTTTTTT. Protein product: CASSLDKPTGELFF.

Written as DNA, the CDR3 is TGCGCCGGGGGGACGGGACTAGAACGACATACGCAGTATTTT. Translation gives CAGGTGLERHTQYF. The chain employs TRBV10-2 and TRBJ2-3; 8 nucleotides agree with TRBD2. The J segment lost 7 bases and the V segment lost 11 bases, leaving 14 bases of the junction unmatched. The CDR3 extends over 14 amino acids. Germline lookup yields CDR1 WSHSY and CDR2 SAAADI.

The J gene is TRBJ1-2, the V gene TRBV5-1, with 9 bases matching TRBD1. The germline V gene encodes CDR1 SGHRS and CDR2 YFSETQ. CDR3 size: 16 residues. The V segment lost 4 bases and the J segment 5 bases; nucleotides outside the gene matches: 12. The CDR3, as DNA: TGCGCCAGCAGCCTCACAACAGGGGGCGGATGGTATGGCTACACCTTC. It yields the protein CASSLTTGGGWYGYTF.

The chain has TRBV19 and TRBJ2-7; TRBD1 matches at 11 bases. Per germline, CDR1 LNHDA and CDR2 SQIVND (reference sequence). This CDR3 is 18 amino acids long. V was pared by 3 bases and J by 4 bases, with 14 bases of the junction left unmatched. The DNA for the CDR3 is TGTGCCAGTAGTATTAGTTCGGCCCCGGGACAGGGGGAGTACGAGCAGTACTTC. As protein: CASSISSAPGQGEYEQYF.

The CDR3 protein is CASSFESGRALKAFF. The CDR3 nucleotides are TGTGCCAGCAGCTTCGAGTCTGGTAGAGCTCTGAAAGCTTTCTTT. The chain uses TRBV5-4 and TRBJ1-1; no clear D gene. Per the germline V gene, CDR1 is SGHNT and CDR2 is YYREEE (reference sequence). The germline V and J ends were trimmed by 2 bases and 9 bases, with 20 bases remaining between them. This CDR3 comprises 15 residues. Looking up the rest from reference TRBV5-4 and TRBJ1-1 gives the full variable domain: ETGVTQSPTHLIKTRGQQVTLRCSSQSGHNTVSWYQQALGQGPQFIFQYYREEENGRGNFPPRFSGLQFPNYSSELNVNALELDDSALYLCASSFESGRALKAFFGQGTRLTVV.

This chain connects TRBV19 to TRBJ1-4; tentatively, D is TRBD1 (5 bases). The CDR3 is 14 residues long. V dropped 4 bases and J dropped 7 bases, with 13 bases sitting between them. Germline V lookup: CDR1 LNHDA, CDR2 SQIVND (reference sequence). In DNA, the CDR3 is TGTGCCAGTAGTACCTTCGGCGGGGGTGAAAAACTGTTTTTT. Translated: CASSTFGGGEKLFF.

V is TRBV5-1 and J is TRBJ2-3; 7 bases fit TRBD2. The CDR3 is 15 amino acids. Germline-derived CDR1 and CDR2 are SGHRS and YFSETQ. V dropped 5 bases and J dropped 4; count of bases not matched to a gene: 10. This CDR3 reads CASREWPGRADTQYF. The CDR3 region has the DNA TGCGCCAGCAGGGAATGGCCGGGGAGGGCAGATACGCAGTATTTT.